The 17 T cell receptor beta chains below were found in one sample sequenced in a study of T cells in localized non-small cell lung cancer. Assay: immunoSEQ multiplex PCR; the TCRdb copy retains only in-frame clones and omits some. The table lists about 39,000 clones, around 79% of them singletons. This material consisted of PBMCs, taken before any cancer treatment. These receptors all stem from a woman aged 35 to 70 with stage II squamous cell lung carcinoma.

This clone was seen a handful of times. V usage is TRBV6-6 and J usage is TRBJ2-7; unclear D gene. The germline V and J ends were trimmed by 5 bases and 3 bases, with 8 bases remaining between them. The CDR3 sequence is 12 residues long. Per the germline V gene, CDR1 is MNHNY and CDR2 is SVGAGI (reference sequence). The CDR3 protein is CASSKQLYEQYF. CDR3 coding DNA: TGTGCCAGCAGTAAACAGCTCTACGAGCAGTACTTC.

The chain combines TRBV15 with TRBJ1-2; TRBD1 is a possible D gene (6 bases). Trimming cost V 3 bases and J 5 bases, with 10 bases left between them. In germline, CDR1 is LNHNV, CDR2 YYDKDF (reference sequence). The CDR3 runs to 13 residues. The CDR3 nucleotides are TGTGCCACCAGCAGGGACAGAACTTATGGCTACACCTTC. Translated, it gives CATSRDRTYGYTF.

The chain is built from TRBV10-3 and TRBJ2-7, with 16 nucleotides matching TRBD2. The CDR3 extends over 16 amino acids. From germline, CDR1 is ENHRY and CDR2 SYGVKD. V shed 9 bases and J 2 bases; nucleotides not matched to a gene: 7. CDR3 sequence: CAIQGGLAGGAYEQYF. The CDR3 nucleotides are TGTGCCATACAGGGGGGACTAGCGGGAGGGGCCTACGAGCAGTACTTC.

V gene TRBV7-6 combines with J gene TRBJ2-5; D is unclear. Deletions cut 0 bases from V and 2 bases from J, with 7 bases between. CDR1 is SGHVS and CDR2 is FNYEAQ in the germline V gene. The CDR3 has 14 residues. CDR3 protein: CASSLASRQETQYF. The DNA of the CDR3 is TGTGCCAGCAGCTTAGCGAGCAGACAAGAGACCCAGTACTTC.

This clone was observed a few times. This chain joins TRBV6-5 and TRBJ2-7, with D perhaps TRBD2 (6 bases). This CDR3 has 15 residues. The germline V gene has CDR1 MNHEY and CDR2 SVGAGI. The V end lost 0 bases, the J end lost 0 bases, and 9 bases lay between the germline ends. The CDR3 loop is CASSYSAGSSYEQYF. Here the CDR3 DNA reads TGTGCCAGCAGTTACTCCGCGGGAAGCTCCTACGAGCAGTACTTC.

The chain couples TRBV2 to TRBJ2-5; 9 nucleotides match TRBD2. The CDR3 is 16 residues long. The germline CDR1 and CDR2 sequences are SNHLY and FYNNEI. Germline trimming cut 1 base from V and 5 bases from J; bases unmatched to any gene: 8. The CDR3 reads CASSEGLAVGGETQYF. The CDR3 DNA sequence: TGTGCCAGCAGTGAAGGACTAGCGGTAGGAGGGGAGACCCAGTACTTC.

The V gene is TRBV5-1, the J gene TRBJ1-6; D unresolved. Germline CDR1 SGHRS, CDR2 YFSETQ. The V gene lost 0 bases and the J gene lost 7 bases, with 11 bases spanning the gap. The CDR3 has 15 amino acids. DNA for the CDR3: TGCGCCAGCAGCTTGGCCGGACTGCCGAATTCACCCCTCCACTTT. Translation: CASSLAGLPNSPLHF.

The chain uses TRBV15 and TRBJ2-6; D remains unclear. The length of the CDR3 is 16 residues. V gave up 6 bases and J gave up 0 bases, with 12 bases separating them. Germline CDR1 LNHNV, CDR2 YYDKDF (reference sequence). DNA of the CDR3: TGTGCCACCAGTCCCGGCGGTGACTCTGGGGCCAACGTCCTGACTTTC. This gives the protein CATSPGGDSGANVLTF.

This chain joins TRBV4-3 and TRBJ1-5; D gene uncertain. Germline V CDR1 and CDR2: LGHNA, YSLEER. Trimming shortened V by 1 base and J by 5 bases, and 9 bases separated the two germline ends. This CDR3 comprises 14 residues. This chain's CDR3 is CASSQGFGDQPQHF. CDR3 coding DNA: TGCGCCAGCAGCCAAGGGTTCGGGGATCAGCCCCAGCATTTT.

V usage is TRBV6-5 and J usage is TRBJ1-6; D is undetermined. Germline CDR1 and CDR2: MNHEY and SVGAGI. This CDR3 has 15 residues. Trimming pared 6 bases from V and 10 bases from J, leaving 19 bases between. This CDR3 is CASRGSGGSKSPLHF. The CDR3, as DNA: TGTGCCAGCAGGGGGAGCGGAGGGAGCAAATCACCCCTCCACTTT.

This rearrangement joins TRBV10-3 to TRBJ2-2; D is undetermined. V lost 3 bases, J lost 6 bases, and 2 bases lay in between. Germline lookup yields CDR1 ENHRY and CDR2 SYGVKD. The CDR3 contains 11 residues. CDR3 coding DNA: TGTGCCATCAGTGAATCCGGGGAGCTGTTTTTT. It encodes CAISESGELFF.

V gene TRBV7-3 combines with J gene TRBJ1-1; D call uncertain. V was trimmed by 4 bases and J by 1 base, leaving 7 bases between them. The germline gives CDR1 SGHTA, CDR2 FQGTGA. This CDR3 region has 13 residues. CDR3 sequence reads: CASSSDENTEAFF. The CDR3 DNA reads TGTGCCAGCAGCTCGGACGAGAACACTGAAGCTTTCTTT.

The V and J genes are TRBV2 and TRBJ1-2; D is perhaps TRBD1 (6 bases). The CDR3 loop spans 13 amino acids. V lost 9 bases and J 8 bases, leaving 19 bases between the germline ends. The V gene's germline CDR1 is SNHLY and CDR2 FYNNEI. CDR3 coding DNA: TGTGCCAGGAACAGGGATTTCCGGGGGGGCTACACCTTC. Translating it yields CARNRDFRGGYTF.

The chain employs TRBV28 and TRBJ2-1; possibly TRBD2 for D (6 bases). The CDR3 is made up of 14 amino acids. Trimming stripped 7 bases from V and 4 bases from J, with 14 bases between. The V gene's germline CDR1 is MDHEN and CDR2 SYDVKM. The CDR3 region has the DNA TGTGCCAGCACTCGGGAGAGATTTTACAATGAGCAGTTCTTC. Its translation: CASTRERFYNEQFF.

The rearrangement uses TRBV27 and TRBJ1-5; 7 nucleotides align to TRBD1. This CDR3 comprises 15 residues. V shed 6 bases and J 4 bases; nucleotides not matched to a gene: 9. Looked up from germline, CDR1 is MNHEY and CDR2 is SMNVEV (reference sequence). The CDR3 region has the DNA TGTGCCAGCAGCCCCCGACAGGGAGGGAATCAGCCCCAGCATTTT. Translated: CASSPRQGGNQPQHF.

The chain recombines TRBV7-2 with TRBJ2-7; no firm D call. V shed 1 base and J shed 5 bases, with 3 bases lying between them. CDR1 SGHTA and CDR2 FQGNSA come from the germline V gene. The CDR3 totals 11 residues. CDR3 in DNA: TGTGCCAGCAGCTTAGTCCACGAGCAGTACTTC. Translation gives CASSLVHEQYF.

The chain uses TRBV10-3 and TRBJ2-7; TRBD2 is a possible D gene (6 bases). CDR1 ENHRY and CDR2 SYGVKD come from the germline V gene. This CDR3 spans 15 amino acids. Trimming left V 0 bases short and J 6 bases short, with 15 bases between. CDR3 residues: CAISESGDSFREQYF. CDR3 sequence (DNA): TGTGCCATCAGTGAGTCCGGGGACTCCTTCCGCGAGCAGTACTTC.